The 13 T cell receptor beta chains listed next were all sequenced from one sample in a study of blood T cell repertoires in COVID-19. Produced via immunoSEQ multiplex PCR; TCRdb's table is partial and in-frame only. This table holds approximately 77,000 clones, 80% to 90% found once. The specimen sequenced was peripheral blood. These receptors were taken from a woman between 55 and 75 years old with acute or convalescent COVID-19.

CDR3 bases: TGTGCCAGCAGCATTACAGGGTATCGTGGCTACACCTTC. Encoded protein: CASSITGYRGYTF. This rearrangement joins TRBV12-3 or TRBV12-4 to TRBJ1-2; a weak D match, TRBD1 (6 bases). V gave up 6 bases and J gave up 7 bases, with 15 bases separating them. This CDR3 region has 13 residues.

The V and J genes are TRBV30 and TRBJ2-1; 12 bases fit TRBD2. CDR3 size: 15 residues. Germline V gene data show CDR1 as GTSNPN and CDR2 as SVGIG (reference sequence). Trimming took 2 bases from V and 4 from J; bases not matched to a gene: 3. The CDR3 sequence: CAWSSTSGGYNEQFF. The CDR3 DNA is TGTGCCTGGAGTTCCACTAGCGGGGGGTACAATGAGCAGTTCTTC.

This clone was recorded once. The V and J genes are TRBV7-2 and TRBJ1-5, with D unresolved. The CDR3 totals 15 residues. V shed 2 bases and J shed 3 bases, with 11 bases lying between them. CDR1 and CDR2 (germline): SGHTA, FQGNSA. This chain's CDR3 is CASSLLGGFNQPQHF. CDR3 bases: TGTGCCAGCAGCTTATTGGGAGGTTTCAATCAGCCCCAGCATTTT.

This chain uses TRBV3-1 (or the pseudogene TRBV3-2) with TRBJ1-5; no definite D call. The CDR3 length is 15 residues. V was pared by 0 bases and J by 1 base, with 7 bases between. Germline values: CDR1 LGHDT, CDR2 YNNKEL (reference sequence). CDR3 bases: TGTGCCAGCAGCCAAGACGTTCGGAGCAATCAGCCCCAGCATTTT. Amino acid sequence: CASSQDVRSNQPQHF.

The V call is TRBV11-2, the J call TRBJ1-1; 9 bases are a match to TRBD1. CDR3 length: 16 amino acids. V lost 5 bases and J lost 5; bases outside the gene matches: 12. CDR1 and CDR2 from the germline V gene are SGHAT and FQNNGV. CDR3 nucleotides: TGTGCCAGCAGCCCACCCCTACAGGGGGCGCGTACTGAAGCTTTCTTT. It encodes CASSPPLQGARTEAFF.

The chain links TRBV6-5 to TRBJ1-6, with TRBD1 identical over 8 bases. The CDR3 is 14 residues long. V lost 6 bases to trimming and J lost 7 bases; unmatched junction nucleotides: 5. The germline V gene encodes CDR1 MNHEY and CDR2 SVGAGI. The DNA for the CDR3 is TGTGCCAGCAGACAAGGACAGGGAAATTCACCCCTCCACTTT. This encodes CASRQGQGNSPLHF.

The genes are TRBV30 and TRBJ2-1, with TRBD2 matching 12 bases. CDR1 and CDR2 (germline): GTSNPN, SVGIG (reference sequence). The length of the CDR3 is 18 residues. Trimming took 0 bases from V and 4 from J; bases not matched to a gene: 10. The CDR3 DNA follows: TGTGCCTGGAGTGTACTGCCGGCTAGCGGGGGGGTTTACAATGAGCAGTTCTTC. This gives the protein CAWSVLPASGGVYNEQFF.

The J gene is TRBJ2-1, the V gene TRBV9, with 12 bases matching TRBD1. V trimming: 0 bases; J trimming: 8 bases; junction bases outside the gene matches: 3. CDR3 size: 15 residues. Germline CDR1 reads SGDLS; CDR2 reads YYNGEE. DNA of the CDR3: TGTGCCAGCAGCGTAGCCGGGACAGGGGGCCATGAGCAGTTCTTC. Amino acid sequence: CASSVAGTGGHEQFF.

The V gene is TRBV5-6, the J gene TRBJ1-1; 9 bases are shared with TRBD1. The V gene's germline CDR1 is SGHDT and CDR2 YYEEEE. This CDR3 is built from 14 residues. V lost 0 bases and J lost 11; bases outside the gene matches: 8. CDR3 nucleotide sequence: TGTGCCAGCAGCTTGGAGGGACAGGGAAAGGGGGCTTTCTTT. It translates to CASSLEGQGKGAFF.

The chain links TRBV7-7 to TRBJ2-6, with TRBD1 identical over 9 bases. V shed 4 bases, J shed 2 bases, and the junction held 6 bases outside the gene matches. The length of the CDR3 is 17 residues. Germline CDR1 reads SSHAT; CDR2 reads FNYEAQ (reference sequence). In DNA form, the CDR3 reads TGTGCCAGCAGCTCCGGACAGGGGAGTCCTGGGGCCAACGTCCTGACTTTC. Translation: CASSSGQGSPGANVLTF.

J is TRBJ2-7 and V is TRBV6-4; 7 nucleotides line up with TRBD1. Germline V gives CDR1 MRHNA, CDR2 SNTAGT. Germline trimming cut 5 bases from V and 4 bases from J; bases unmatched to any gene: 5. CDR3 length: 13 residues. The CDR3 spells CASSWGQLYEQYF. The CDR3 DNA is TGTGCCAGCAGTTGGGGACAGCTTTACGAGCAGTACTTC.

The J gene is TRBJ1-1, the V gene TRBV5-1; no reliable D call. The germline V gene encodes CDR1 SGHRS and CDR2 YFSETQ. The CDR3 is made up of 14 amino acids. V was cut by 5 bases and J by 3 bases, with 14 bases left in between. In nucleotides, the CDR3 is TGCGCCAGCAGGCGAGGCGGGCAGGACACTGAAGCTTTCTTT. It translates to CASRRGGQDTEAFF.

The chain links TRBV5-1 to TRBJ1-2, with 7 nucleotides matching TRBD1. The CDR3 extends over 15 amino acids. V lost 4 bases, J lost 6 bases, and 12 bases stayed unmatched. Germline V gene sequence: CDR1 SGHRS, CDR2 YFSETQ. This CDR3 reads CASSMKSTGEDGYTF. As DNA, the CDR3 is TGCGCCAGCAGCATGAAATCAACAGGGGAGGATGGCTACACCTTC.